The entry below gives a single TCR beta chain sequence along with its context. Antigen: not known. Vbeta (60) and Jbeta (13) primers were used in the PCR. Only in-frame clones appear in the TCRdb table, and some are missing; sequencing was by immunoSEQ multiplex PCR. Its table lists about 140,000 clones. This CDR3 is 16 amino acids long. Losses at the gene ends were 4 bases for V and 4 bases for J; bases not matched to a gene: 11. Germline CDR1 is LNHDA and CDR2 is SQIVND (reference sequence). This sample is drawn from a study of cytomegalovirus exposure and HLA in healthy donors. The study's findings and limits: The likely origin of a cluster of highly shared sequence variants was a sequencing artifact. An analysis done earlier found most TCR beta V segments productive about 87% or about 30% of the time. A reported reduction in N-insertions relative to the approximately 670-donor mean was seen in an Asian-associated ancestry cluster in a later analysis. Most subjects had HLA-A and HLA-B alleles reportedly predicted accurately by TCR beta sequences.

This receptor was obtained from a woman in her late teens or twenties in good health and CMV-seronegative. The gene calls are TRBV19 and TRBJ1-2; 8 bases align to TRBD1. The sequencing input was PBMCs. The CDR3 DNA is TGTGCCAGTAGTAGCCAGACAGGGGTTGTGGGCTATGGCTACACCTTC. Its translation is CASSSQTGVVGYGYTF.